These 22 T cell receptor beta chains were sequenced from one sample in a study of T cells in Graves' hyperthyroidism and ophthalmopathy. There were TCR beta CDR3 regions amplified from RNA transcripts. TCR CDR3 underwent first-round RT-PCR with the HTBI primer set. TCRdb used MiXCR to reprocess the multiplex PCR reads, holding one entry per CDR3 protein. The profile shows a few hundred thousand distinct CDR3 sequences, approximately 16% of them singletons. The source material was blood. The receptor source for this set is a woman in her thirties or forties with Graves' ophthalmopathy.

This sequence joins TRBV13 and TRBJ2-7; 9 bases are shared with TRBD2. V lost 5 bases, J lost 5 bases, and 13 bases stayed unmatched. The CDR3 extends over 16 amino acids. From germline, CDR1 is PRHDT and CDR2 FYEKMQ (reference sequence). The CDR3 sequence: CASSQAVAGVKNEQYF. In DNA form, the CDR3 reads TGTGCCAGCAGCCAGGCGGTAGCGGGAGTAAAGAACGAGCAGTACTTC.

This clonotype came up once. The CDR3 sequence is CASRDISSYNEQFF. For the CDR3, the DNA is TGTGCCAGCAGGGACATTAGCTCCTACAATGAGCAGTTCTTC. V and J are TRBV2 and TRBJ2-1; tentative D call: TRBD1 (5 bases). Looked up from germline, CDR1 is SNHLY and CDR2 is FYNNEI. The V and J ends lost 6 bases and 0 bases respectively, with 9 bases between them. This CDR3 is 14 amino acids long. The full variable domain, rest sourced from reference TRBV2 and TRBJ2-1, is EPEVTQTPSHQVTQMGQEVILRCVPISNHLYFYWYRQILGQKVEFLVSFYNNEISEKSEIFDDQFSVERPDGSNFTLKIRSTKLEDSAMYFCASRDISSYNEQFFGPGTRLTVL.

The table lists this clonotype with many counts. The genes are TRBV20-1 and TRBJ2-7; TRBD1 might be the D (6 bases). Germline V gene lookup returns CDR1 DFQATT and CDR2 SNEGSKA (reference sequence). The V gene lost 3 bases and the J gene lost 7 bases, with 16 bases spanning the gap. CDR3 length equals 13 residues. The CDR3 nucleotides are TGCAGTGCTAGGTTGGGGGCCCTTGGAGAGCAGTACTTC. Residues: CSARLGALGEQYF.

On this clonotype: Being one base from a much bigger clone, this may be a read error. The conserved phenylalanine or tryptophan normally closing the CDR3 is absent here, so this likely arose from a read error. CDR3 bases: TGTGCCAGCAGCCAATCGGGACATAACAATCAGCCCCAGCATATT. Translating it yields CASSQSGHNNQPQHI. V gene TRBV3-1 combines with J gene TRBJ1-5; D might be TRBD1 (6 bases). The CDR3 extends over 15 amino acids. The V and J ends lost 2 bases and 3 bases respectively, with 11 bases between them. Germline V gene lookup returns CDR1 LGHDT and CDR2 YNNKEL (reference sequence).

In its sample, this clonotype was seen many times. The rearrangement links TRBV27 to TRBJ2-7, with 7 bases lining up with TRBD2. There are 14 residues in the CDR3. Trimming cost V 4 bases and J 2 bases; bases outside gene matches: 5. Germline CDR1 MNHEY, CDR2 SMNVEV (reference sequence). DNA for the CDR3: TGTGCCAGCAGTTACAGCGGGGAAACCTACGAGCAGTACTTC. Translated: CASSYSGETYEQYF.

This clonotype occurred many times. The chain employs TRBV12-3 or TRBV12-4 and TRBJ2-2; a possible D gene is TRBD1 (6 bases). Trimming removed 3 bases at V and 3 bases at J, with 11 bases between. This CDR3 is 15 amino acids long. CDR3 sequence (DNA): TGTGCCAGCAGTTTCGGCAGGGGTGACACCGGGGAGCTGTTTTTT. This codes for CASSFGRGDTGELFF.

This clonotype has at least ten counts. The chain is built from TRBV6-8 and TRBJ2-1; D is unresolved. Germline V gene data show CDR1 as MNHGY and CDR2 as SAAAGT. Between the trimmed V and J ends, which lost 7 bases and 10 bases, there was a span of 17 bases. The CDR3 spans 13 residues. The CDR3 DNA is TGTGCCAGCAATTCACAGTCATCTAACGAGCAGTTCTTC. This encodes CASNSQSSNEQFF.

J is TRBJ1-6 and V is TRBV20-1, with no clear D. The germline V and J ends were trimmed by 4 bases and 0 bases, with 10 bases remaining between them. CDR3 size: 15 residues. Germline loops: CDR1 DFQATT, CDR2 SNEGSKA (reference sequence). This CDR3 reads CSAMLESSYNSPLHF. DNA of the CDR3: TGCAGTGCTATGTTAGAGTCCTCCTATAATTCACCCCTCCACTTT.

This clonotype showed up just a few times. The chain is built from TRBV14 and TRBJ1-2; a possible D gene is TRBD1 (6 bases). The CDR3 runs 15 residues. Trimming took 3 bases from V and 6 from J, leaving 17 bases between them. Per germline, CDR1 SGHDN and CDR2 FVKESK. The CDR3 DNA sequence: TGTGCCAGCAGCCACACCGGGACAAGGGACAATGGCTACACCTTC. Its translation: CASSHTGTRDNGYTF.

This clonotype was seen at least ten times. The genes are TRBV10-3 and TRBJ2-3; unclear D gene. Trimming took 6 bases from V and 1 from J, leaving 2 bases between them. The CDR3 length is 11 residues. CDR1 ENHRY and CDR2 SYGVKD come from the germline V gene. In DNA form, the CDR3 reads TGTGCCATCAGGGGCACAGATACGCAGTATTTT. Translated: CAIRGTDTQYF.

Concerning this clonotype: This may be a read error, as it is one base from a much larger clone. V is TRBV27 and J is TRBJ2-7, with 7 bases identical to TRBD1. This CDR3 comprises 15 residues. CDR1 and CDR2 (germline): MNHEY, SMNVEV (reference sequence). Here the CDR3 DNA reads TGTGCCAGCAGTTTAAGGTCTGGGACAGCCTACGAGCATTACTTC. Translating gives CASSLRSGTAYEHYF.

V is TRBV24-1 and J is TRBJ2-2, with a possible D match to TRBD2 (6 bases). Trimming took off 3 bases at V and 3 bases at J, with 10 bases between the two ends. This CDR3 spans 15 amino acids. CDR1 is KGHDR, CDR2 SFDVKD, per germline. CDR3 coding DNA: TGTGCCACCAGTGATCATGCTAGCGACACCGGGGAGCTGTTTTTT. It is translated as CATSDHASDTGELFF.

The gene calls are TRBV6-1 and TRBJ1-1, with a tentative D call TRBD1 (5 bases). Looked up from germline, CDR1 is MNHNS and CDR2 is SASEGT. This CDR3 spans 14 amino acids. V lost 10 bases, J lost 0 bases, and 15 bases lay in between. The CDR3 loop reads CATPQGLLNTEAFF. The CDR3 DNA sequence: TGTGCCACCCCCCAGGGACTATTGAACACTGAAGCTTTCTTT.

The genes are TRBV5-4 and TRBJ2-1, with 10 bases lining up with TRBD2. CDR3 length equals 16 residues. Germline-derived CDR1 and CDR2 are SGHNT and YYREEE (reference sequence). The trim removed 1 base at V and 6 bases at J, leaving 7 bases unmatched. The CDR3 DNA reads TGTGCCAGCAGCTTGCTACTAGCGGGATCTTTCAATGAGCAGTTCTTC. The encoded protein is CASSLLLAGSFNEQFF.

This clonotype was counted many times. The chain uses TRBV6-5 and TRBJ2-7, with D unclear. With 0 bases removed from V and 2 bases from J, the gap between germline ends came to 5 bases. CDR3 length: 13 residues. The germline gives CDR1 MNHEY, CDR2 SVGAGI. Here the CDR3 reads CASSYSFAYEQYF. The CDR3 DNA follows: TGTGCCAGCAGTTACTCCTTCGCCTACGAGCAGTACTTC.

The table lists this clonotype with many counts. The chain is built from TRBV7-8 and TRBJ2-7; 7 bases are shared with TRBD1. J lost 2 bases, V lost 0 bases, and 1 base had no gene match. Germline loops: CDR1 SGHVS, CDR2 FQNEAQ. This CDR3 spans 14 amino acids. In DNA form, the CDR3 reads TGTGCCAGCAGCTTAGCGGGACAGCCCTACGAGCAGTACTTC. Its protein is CASSLAGQPYEQYF.

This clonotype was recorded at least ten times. The CDR3 DNA sequence: TGTGCCAGCAGTGAAGACAGGGAACTCCAAGAGACCCAGTACTTC. Translated: CASSEDRELQETQYF. The chain carries TRBV6-1 and TRBJ2-5; possible D gene TRBD1, 6 bases. The CDR3 totals 15 residues. Deletions cut 1 base from V and 1 base from J, with 10 bases between. Germline CDR1 and CDR2: MNHNS and SASEGT.

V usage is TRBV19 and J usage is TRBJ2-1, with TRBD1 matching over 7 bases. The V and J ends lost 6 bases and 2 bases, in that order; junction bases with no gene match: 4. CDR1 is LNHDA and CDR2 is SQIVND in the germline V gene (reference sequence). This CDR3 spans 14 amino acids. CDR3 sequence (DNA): TGTGCCAGTAGCATTGGACAGGCCTACAATGAGCAGTTCTTC. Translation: CASSIGQAYNEQFF.

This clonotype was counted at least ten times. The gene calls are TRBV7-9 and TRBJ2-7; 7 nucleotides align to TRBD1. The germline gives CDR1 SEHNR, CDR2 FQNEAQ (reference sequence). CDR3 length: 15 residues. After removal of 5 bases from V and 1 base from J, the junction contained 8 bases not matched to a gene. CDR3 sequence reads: CASSPRTGLSYEQYF. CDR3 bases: TGTGCCAGCAGCCCCCGGACAGGCCTGTCCTACGAGCAGTACTTC. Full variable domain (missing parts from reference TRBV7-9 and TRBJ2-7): DTGVSQNPRHKITKRGQNVTFRCDPISEHNRLYWYRQTLGQGPEFLTYFQNEAQLEKSRLLSDRFSAERPKGSFSTLEIQRTEQGDSAMYLCASSPRTGLSYEQYFGPGTRLTVT.

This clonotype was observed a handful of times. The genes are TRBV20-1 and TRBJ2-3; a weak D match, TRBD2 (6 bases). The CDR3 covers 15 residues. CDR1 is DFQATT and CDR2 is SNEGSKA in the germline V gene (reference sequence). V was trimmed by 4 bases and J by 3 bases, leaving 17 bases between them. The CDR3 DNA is TGCAGTGCTAAACCATCGGGAGTCGGGACAGATACGCAGTATTTT. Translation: CSAKPSGVGTDTQYF.

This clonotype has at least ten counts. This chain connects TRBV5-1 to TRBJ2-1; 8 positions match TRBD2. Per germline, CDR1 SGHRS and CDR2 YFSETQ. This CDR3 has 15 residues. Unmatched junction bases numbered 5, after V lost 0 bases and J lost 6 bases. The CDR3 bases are TGCGCCAGCAGCTTGGACGGGAGGGTGGCCAATGAGCAGTTCTTC. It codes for CASSLDGRVANEQFF.

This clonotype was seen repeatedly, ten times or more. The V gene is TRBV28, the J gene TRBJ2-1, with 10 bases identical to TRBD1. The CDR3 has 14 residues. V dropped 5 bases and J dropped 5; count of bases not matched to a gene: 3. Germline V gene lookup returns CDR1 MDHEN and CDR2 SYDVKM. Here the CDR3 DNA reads TGTGCCAGCAGTCGGACAGGGGGGCACAATGAGCAGTTCTTC. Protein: CASSRTGGHNEQFF.